This entry lists 9 T cell receptor beta chains sequenced from one sample in a study of T cells in Graves' hyperthyroidism and ophthalmopathy. TCR beta CDR3 regions were amplified from RNA. HTBI primers were used for first-round RT-PCR of the TCR CDR3. TCRdb recomputed calls from the multiplex PCR reads with MiXCR, one row per CDR3 protein. Of a few hundred thousand distinct CDR3 sequences listed, just under 15% were seen once; the top ten hold approximately 32%. Sequenced: blood. The receptors here all came from a woman in her 30s with Graves' hyperthyroidism.

This clonotype was recorded many times. The chain combines TRBV9 with TRBJ2-7; a weak D match, TRBD1 (8 bases). Per germline, CDR1 SGDLS and CDR2 YYNGEE. The CDR3 spans 16 residues. Trimming removed 4 bases at V and 5 bases at J, with 22 bases between. The CDR3 sequence is CASSLGGDRPRDEQYF. The DNA of the CDR3 is TGTGCCAGCAGCCTTGGGGGGGACAGGCCTCGGGACGAGCAGTACTTC.

The chain joins TRBV24-1 to TRBJ2-3; no clear D gene. The V gene lost 3 bases and the J gene lost 1 base, with 13 bases spanning the gap. Germline CDR1 and CDR2: KGHDR and SFDVKD. This CDR3 is built from 16 residues. The CDR3 reads CATSDETGPGTDTQYF. The CDR3 nucleotides are TGTGCCACCAGTGATGAAACCGGGCCTGGCACAGATACGCAGTATTTT.

The rearrangement joins TRBV5-8 to TRBJ2-7; a possible D gene is TRBD2 (5 bases). Germline CDR1 is SGHTS and CDR2 is YDEGEE. V lost 2 bases, J lost 6 bases, and 12 bases lay in between. The CDR3 runs 13 residues. CDR3 residues: CASSFRGSSEQYF. The CDR3 DNA reads as TGTGCCAGCAGCTTCCGGGGAAGCTCCGAGCAGTACTTC. Drawing the rest from reference TRBV5-8 and TRBJ2-7, the complete variable domain is EAGVTQSPTHLIKTRGQQATLRCSPISGHTSVYWYQQALGLGLQFLLWYDEGEERNRGNFPPRFSGRQFPNYSSELNVNALELEDSALYLCASSFRGSSEQYFGPGTRLTVT.

The chain uses TRBV20-1 and TRBJ1-6; D gene uncertain. The ends were cut back, 0 bases at V and 9 bases at J, with 6 bases in the middle. CDR1 is DFQATT, CDR2 SNEGSKA, per germline (reference sequence). The CDR3 has 12 amino acids. CDR3 bases: TGCAGTGCTAGAGATCCTGGTTCACCCCTCCACTTT. This codes for CSARDPGSPLHF.

This clonotype was counted many times. The V gene is TRBV9, the J gene TRBJ2-7; either TRBD1 or TRBD2 may supply D (5 bases each). This CDR3 region has 13 residues. Deletions cut 3 bases from V and 3 bases from J, with 10 bases between. The germline V gene encodes CDR1 SGDLS and CDR2 YYNGEE. The CDR3 loop is CASSARDDYEQYF. The CDR3 nucleotides read TGTGCCAGCAGCGCTCGGGACGACTACGAGCAGTACTTC.

Regarding this clonotype: One junction end does not reproduce the germline sequence, and a read error may be involved. This rearrangement joins TRBV11-2 to TRBJ1-1, with 8 bases fitting TRBD1. The CDR3 loop spans 15 amino acids. Germline-derived CDR1 and CDR2 are SGHAT and FQNNGV. DNA of the CDR3: TGTGCCAGCAGCTTAGGGACAGGGATGAACGCTGAAGCTTTCTTT. It encodes CASSLGTGMNAEAFF.

DNA of the CDR3: TGTGCCAGCAGCGTAAAGTCCGGCCAAAGGTACAATGAGCAGTTCTTC. It encodes CASSVKSGQRYNEQFF. This chain connects TRBV9 to TRBJ2-1; D gene unclear. Germline values: CDR1 SGDLS, CDR2 YYNGEE. CDR3 length equals 16 residues. Trimming removed 1 base from V and 4 bases from J, with 15 bases in between.

A few counts support this clonotype. The chain combines TRBV14 with TRBJ2-1, with 8 bases matching TRBD2. Germline lookup yields CDR1 SGHDN and CDR2 FVKESK. V was pared by 4 bases and J by 0 bases, with 11 bases of the junction left unmatched. This CDR3 has 18 residues. The CDR3 region is CASSRNPGLGISYNEQFF. Written as DNA, the CDR3 is TGTGCCAGCAGCCGTAATCCGGGACTAGGGATCTCCTACAATGAGCAGTTCTTC.

This clonotype occurred many times. V is TRBV5-1 and J is TRBJ1-2; TRBD1 is a possible D gene (5 bases). The CDR3 is made up of 14 amino acids. V lost 3 bases to trimming and J lost 0 bases, with 9 bases between them. Germline V CDR1 and CDR2: SGHRS, YFSETQ. CDR3 protein: CASSSDNANYGYTF. DNA of the CDR3: TGCGCCAGCAGCTCGGACAATGCTAACTATGGCTACACCTTC.